This T cell receptor (beta chain) stems from a study of T-cell reconstitution after alpha-beta-depleted transplantation in children. This CDR3 contains 17 residues. CDR1 DFQATT and CDR2 SNEGSKA come from the germline V gene (reference sequence). The V end lost 1 base, the J end lost 2 bases, and 17 bases lay between the germline ends. As concerns this clonotype: The antigen remains undetermined.

Molecular barcoding with unique molecular identifiers was used for the TCRbeta library. Each CDR3 protein gets one entry after TCRdb re-called the PCR reads with MiXCR. The data contain approximately 520,000 distinct CDR3 sequences, more than 9.5% of them singletons. Study-level findings and limits: There were reportedly several hundred expanded graft clones from which alpha-beta T cells came about two months after transplant.

The clonotype originates from a female patient aged 2-10 years who had a stem cell transplant for aplastic anemia, so the T cells may come from the graft donor. The gene calls are TRBV20-1 and TRBJ1-4; D is undetermined. The sequencing used PBMCs, mostly from graft donor cells, collected 180 days after TCRalphabeta/CD19-depleted stem cell transplant. CDR3 coding DNA: TGCAGTGCTAGAGTCCGGGCTGCCAAGGAGACTAATGAAAAACTGTTTTTT. Translated: CSARVRAAKETNEKLFF.